These 24 T cell receptor beta chains were all obtained from the same sample, sequenced in a study of blood T cells in healthy people across ages. A J-beta primer mix and a sample-barcoded 5' primer were used in a second PCR of about 7 to 11 cycles. TCRdb redid the calling of the 5' RACE reads with MiXCR, one entry per CDR3 protein. The repertoire has over 1,500,000 distinct CDR3 sequences, 35% to 50% of them found once; the top ten carry 23%. The sequencing sample was made of blood. Receptors were obtained from a human donor in good health.

As to this clonotype: A much larger clone differs by one base, so this may be a read error. V is TRBV4-1 and J is TRBJ2-3, with 8 bases identical to TRBD2. After removal of 2 bases from V and 2 bases from J, the junction contained 3 bases not matched to a gene. The CDR3 has 15 residues. Germline lookup yields CDR1 MGHRA and CDR2 YSYEKL. This CDR3 reads CASSQIAGLTDTQYF. CDR3 bases: TGCGCCAGCAGCCAAATAGCGGGGCTCACAGATACGCAGTATTTT.

The chain is built from TRBV6-5 and TRBJ1-6, with TRBD1 matching over 9 bases. This CDR3 spans 16 amino acids. With V trimmed by 8 bases and J by 9 bases, 14 bases remained unmatched. Germline V gene lookup returns CDR1 MNHEY and CDR2 SVGAGI. Here the CDR3 reads CASFPSEGTGTSPLHF. DNA of the CDR3: TGTGCCAGCTTCCCCTCCGAGGGGACAGGGACTTCACCCCTCCACTTT.

The chain recombines TRBV5-1 with TRBJ1-1, with D maybe TRBD1 (5 bases). Trimming pared 0 bases from V and 6 bases from J, leaving 12 bases between. The CDR3 sequence is 14 residues long. From germline, CDR1 is SGHRS and CDR2 YFSETQ. This chain's CDR3 is CASSLVDGTPEAFF. In DNA form, the CDR3 reads TGCGCCAGCAGCTTGGTTGACGGGACCCCTGAAGCTTTCTTT.

This clonotype has a handful of counts. The chain employs TRBV24-1 and TRBJ2-7, with a possible D match to TRBD1 (6 bases). The CDR3 covers 14 residues. V was clipped by 3 bases and J by 3 bases, with 11 bases between them. CDR1 and CDR2 from the germline V gene are KGHDR and SFDVKD. For the CDR3, the DNA is TGTGCCACCAGTGATCAGGGGATCCGCTACGAGCAGTACTTC. Translated: CATSDQGIRYEQYF.

This clonotype was found many times. The gene calls are TRBV5-5 and TRBJ1-4; D is unresolved. The germline gives CDR1 SGHKS, CDR2 YYEKEE (reference sequence). The CDR3 is 13 residues long. V was shortened by 0 bases and J by 7 bases, with 7 bases between the two germline ends. The CDR3 bases are TGTGCCAGCAGCTTGGCAGGTTTTGAAAAACTGTTTTTT. Its protein is CASSLAGFEKLFF.

This sequence joins TRBV5-8 and TRBJ2-3; no firm D call. Trimming took off 0 bases at V and 1 base at J, with 9 bases between the two ends. There are 15 residues in the CDR3. Germline V gene data show CDR1 as SGHTS and CDR2 as YDEGEE. This chain's CDR3 is CASSLGLPRTDTQYF. The CDR3 coding sequence is TGTGCCAGCAGCTTGGGTCTCCCGCGCACAGATACGCAGTATTTT. The full variable domain, in which reference TRBV5-8 and TRBJ2-3 provide the parts outside the CDR3, is EAGVTQSPTHLIKTRGQQATLRCSPISGHTSVYWYQQALGLGLQFLLWYDEGEERNRGNFPPRFSGRQFPNYSSELNVNALELEDSALYLCASSLGLPRTDTQYFGPGTRLTVL.

This clonotype was observed a few times. The gene calls are TRBV6-5 and TRBJ1-1; D not resolved. From germline, CDR1 is MNHEY and CDR2 SVGAGI. V lost 4 bases, J lost 2 bases, and 17 bases lay in between. The CDR3 has 16 residues. CDR3 in DNA: TGTGCCAGCAGTTCCTCCGTGGGTGAAATTAACACTGAAGCTTTCTTT. This gives the protein CASSSSVGEINTEAFF.

The CDR3 nucleotides read TGTGCCAGCAGCTTAACGCAGACCGGGGGGGATACGCAGTATTTT. It encodes CASSLTQTGGDTQYF. This chain connects TRBV7-2 to TRBJ2-3; the match to TRBD2 covers 7 bases. V lost 2 bases, J lost 6 bases, and 8 bases stayed unmatched. This CDR3 region has 15 residues. In germline, CDR1 is SGHTA, CDR2 FQGNSA. Full variable domain (missing parts from reference TRBV7-2 and TRBJ2-3): GAGVSQSPSNKVTEKGKDVELRCDPISGHTALYWYRQSLGQGLEFLIYFQGNSAPDKSGLPSDRFSAERTGGSVSTLTIQRTQQEDSAVYLCASSLTQTGGDTQYFGPGTRLTVL.

This chain connects TRBV3-1 to TRBJ1-1; TRBD1 is a possible D gene (6 bases). The ends were cut back, 3 bases at V and 8 bases at J, with 16 bases in the middle. Per the germline V gene, CDR1 is LGHDT and CDR2 is YNNKEL (reference sequence). The CDR3 totals 14 residues. In nucleotides, the CDR3 is TGTGCCAGCAGCCATACCGACAGGTTGTCAGAAGCTTTCTTT. Protein: CASSHTDRLSEAFF.

Regarding this clonotype: One base away lies a much larger clone, so this may be a sequencing read error. The chain uses TRBV7-9 and TRBJ2-5, with 9 bases lining up with TRBD1. The length of the CDR3 is 16 residues. CDR1 is SEHNR and CDR2 is FQNEAQ in the germline V gene (reference sequence). CDR3 nucleotide sequence: TGTGCCGGCAGCCCTTCCGGGACAGGGATGTGGGAGACCCAGTACTTC. It specifies CAGSPSGTGMWETQYF.

J is TRBJ2-5 and V is TRBV10-3; no clear D. Trimming left V 4 bases short and J 5 bases short, with 14 bases between. Germline loops: CDR1 ENHRY, CDR2 SYGVKD. The CDR3 totals 14 residues. Here the CDR3 DNA reads TGTGCCATCAGTGTATCTGGAGTGGCGGAGACCCAGTACTTC. This encodes CAISVSGVAETQYF.

The gene calls are TRBV9 and TRBJ1-1; maybe TRBD1 (6 bases). Germline CDR1 SGDLS, CDR2 YYNGEE. Trimming stripped 1 base from V and 0 bases from J, with 10 bases between. The CDR3 sequence is 15 residues long. The CDR3 nucleotides are TGTGCCAGCAGCGTAACGGGGGCAGTGAACACTGAAGCTTTCTTT. Its translation: CASSVTGAVNTEAFF.

V is TRBV27 and J is TRBJ2-7; 7 bases are shared with TRBD2. In germline, CDR1 is MNHEY, CDR2 SMNVEV (reference sequence). Trimming at V came to 6 bases and at J to 4 bases, leaving 12 bases not matched to a gene. CDR3 length: 15 residues. This chain's CDR3 is CASSSISGALYEQYF. As DNA, the CDR3 is TGTGCCAGCAGCTCAATAAGCGGGGCGTTGTACGAGCAGTACTTC.

With regard to this clonotype: The junction departs from the called germline gene at one end, perhaps through a read error. J is TRBJ2-3 and V is TRBV12-3 or TRBV12-4; D gene unclear. The CDR3 consists of 17 residues. The CDR3 DNA follows: TGTACCAGCAGTTTCGGCAGTCAACACGGGCGTGGAGATACGCAGTATTTT. This encodes CTSSFGSQHGRGDTQYF.

Points on this clonotype: Given the absence of the conserved phenylalanine or tryptophan at the CDR3 end, a read error is likely. In DNA, the CDR3 is TGTGCCAGCAGTTTGTACAGCGGAAGCTCCTACAATGAGCAGTTCTAC. It yields the protein CASSLYSGSSYNEQFY. This chain links TRBV6-5 with TRBJ2-1; D is possibly TRBD2 (5 bases). V gave up 4 bases and J gave up 0 bases, with 13 bases separating them. The length of the CDR3 is 16 residues. Per germline, CDR1 MNHEY and CDR2 SVGAGI.

The rearrangement links TRBV12-3 or TRBV12-4 to TRBJ1-1, with D hard to call. This CDR3 has 13 residues. The V end was cut by 5 bases, the J end by 0 bases, with 7 bases between. The CDR3 protein is CASSTNMNTEAFF. DNA for the CDR3: TGTGCCAGCAGTACGAACATGAACACTGAAGCTTTCTTT.

The chain uses TRBV2 and TRBJ2-3, with 9 bases matching TRBD1. From germline, CDR1 is SNHLY and CDR2 FYNNEI. V lost 7 bases and J lost 5; bases outside the gene matches: 7. CDR3 length equals 14 residues. The DNA for the CDR3 is TGTGCCAGCATTTGGACAGGGGAAAAAGATACGCAGTATTTT. This translates into CASIWTGEKDTQYF.

V and J are TRBV27 and TRBJ2-3; D remains ambiguous. This CDR3 is built from 10 residues. Trimming removed 2 bases from V and 10 bases from J, with 4 bases in between. Per germline, CDR1 MNHEY and CDR2 SMNVEV (reference sequence). The CDR3 is CASSLGPQYF. The CDR3 DNA reads as TGTGCCAGCAGTTTAGGGCCGCAGTATTTT.

The chain combines TRBV6-2 or TRBV6-3 with TRBJ2-2; D gene uncertain. Germline CDR1 MNHEY, CDR2 SVGEGT. The CDR3 has 16 amino acids. Trimming stripped 0 bases from V and 8 bases from J, with 16 bases between. The CDR3 bases are TGTGCCAGCAGTTACTCGATAGCCAGCGAGAAGGGGGAGCTGTTTTTT. This sequence encodes CASSYSIASEKGELFF.

The chain links TRBV5-1 to TRBJ2-6; 11 nucleotides align to TRBD1. The CDR3 consists of 19 residues. With 4 bases clipped from V and 0 bases from J, the junction kept 9 bases outside the gene matches. CDR1 and CDR2 (germline): SGHRS, YFSETQ. The CDR3 is CASSPGTGGTRSGANVLTF. The CDR3 DNA follows: TGCGCCAGCAGCCCAGGGACAGGGGGAACCCGCTCTGGGGCCAACGTCCTGACTTTC.

This clonotype was seen a few times. This chain links TRBV20-1 with TRBJ1-1, with 7 bases fitting TRBD1. Looked up from germline, CDR1 is DFQATT and CDR2 is SNEGSKA (reference sequence). The CDR3 contains 13 residues. V was pared by 0 bases and J by 8 bases, with 6 bases of the junction left unmatched. The CDR3 is CSARDEGAQEAFF. In DNA form, the CDR3 reads TGCAGTGCTAGAGATGAGGGGGCGCAGGAAGCTTTCTTT.

In its sample, this clonotype was seen many times. This rearrangement joins TRBV7-9 to TRBJ2-6; D ambiguous. Trimming took 1 base from V and 1 from J, leaving 11 bases between them. Germline loops: CDR1 SEHNR, CDR2 FQNEAQ (reference sequence). This CDR3 is 17 amino acids long. The CDR3 spells CASSLGHTPSGANVLTF. CDR3 sequence (DNA): TGTGCCAGCAGCTTAGGCCACACTCCATCTGGGGCCAACGTCCTGACTTTC.

The rearrangement links TRBV4-3 to TRBJ2-6; D is perhaps TRBD2 (6 bases). Between the trimmed V and J ends, which lost 0 bases and 2 bases, there was a span of 20 bases. The CDR3 is 20 residues long. Looked up from germline, CDR1 is LGHNA and CDR2 is YSLEER. CDR3 in DNA: TGCGCCAGCAGCCAAGATCTAGGAGGGCTTGGCTTCGCTGGGGCCAACGTCCTGACTTTC. Translated: CASSQDLGGLGFAGANVLTF.

The CDR3 sequence is CASSLDGIDTGELFF. The DNA for the CDR3 is TGTGCCAGCAGCTTAGACGGAATAGACACCGGGGAGCTGTTTTTT. The chain has TRBV7-2 and TRBJ2-2; D remains ambiguous. The CDR3 loop spans 15 amino acids. V lost 1 base, J lost 3 bases, and 9 bases lay in between. The V gene's germline CDR1 is SGHTA and CDR2 FQGNSA.